The clone carrying this T cell receptor (beta chain) showed up many times. The data are from a study of Graves' ophthalmopathy and Graves' hyperthyroidism. The TCR beta CDR3 regions underwent amplification from RNA transcripts. HTBI primers were employed in first-round RT-PCR, then a second-round multiplex PCR followed. From the multiplex PCR reads, TCRdb called clonotypes with MiXCR, one entry per CDR3 protein. The data contain more than 550,000 distinct CDR3 sequences, about two fifths of them singletons. V lost 5 bases to trimming and J lost 0 bases, with 17 bases between them. The CDR3 contains 17 residues. Germline CDR1 SGHVS, CDR2 FNYEAQ.

This sequence joins TRBV7-6 and TRBJ1-3; D possibly corresponds to TRBD1 (6 bases). The sequenced material came from peripheral blood. The sequence derives from an adult man with Graves' ophthalmopathy. The CDR3 protein is CASSPIPDSVSGNTIYF. The CDR3 DNA reads as TGTGCCAGCAGCCCGATCCCGGACAGTGTCTCTGGAAACACCATATATTTT.